This T cell receptor beta chain is from a study of T-cell memory formation after mild COVID-19. Study overall: Across donors, TCR clusters were largely donor specific. Broader study findings: Clones shrinking between day 15 and 85 showed a balanced CD4/CD8 split, and those that grew later tilted toward CD4+. Largely, contracting CD4+ clones fell within CM and EM, and contracting CD8+ clones within EMRA.

cDNA libraries for TCR alpha and TCR beta, carrying sample barcodes and UMIs, came from 5'RACE with constant-segment primers. MiXCR, run by TCRdb on the 5' RACE reads, gives a single entry per CDR3 protein. The data show around 390,000 distinct CDR3 sequences, with about a sixth seen just once and 20% to 25% held by the top ten. About this clonotype itself: Its antigen is as yet unknown.

CDR1 is SGHTA and CDR2 is FQGNSA in the germline V gene. V was cut by 1 base and J by 11 bases, with 17 bases left in between. The CDR3 totals 14 residues. Sequenced material: PBMCs or a T cell subset sorted from them (not recorded which). The V and J genes are TRBV7-2 and TRBJ1-1; tentatively, D is TRBD1 (5 bases). The source of this sequence is a man aged 18 to 30 who had mild COVID-19 (a few samples of this study predate the infection). Cell type and time point are not known. The DNA for the CDR3 is TGTGCCAGCAGCTTAGTGTTTGGGGCACATTGGGCTTTCTTT. Protein sequence: CASSLVFGAHWAFF.